What follows is one T cell receptor beta chain and its context. The sample is drawn from a study of blood T cell repertoires in COVID-19. Study-wide context: Sites across the United States, Italy and Spain contributed samples from acute and convalescent COVID-19.

The protocol was immunoSEQ multiplex PCR, while the TCRdb copy is restricted to in-frame clones and leaves out a portion. The sample holds 90,000 to 100,000 clones; 72% are singletons and the top ten take roughly 24%. Unmatched junction bases numbered 7, after V lost 3 bases and J lost 1 base. This CDR3 spans 16 amino acids. CDR1 and CDR2 (germline): SGHNT, YYREEE (reference sequence). The sample taken for sequencing was peripheral blood. This rearrangement joins TRBV5-4 to TRBJ1-1, with TRBD1 matching over 9 bases. This clonotype originated in a woman aged 60-75 years in a cohort sampled during active or convalescent COVID-19. Here the CDR3 reads CASSYRGLGGNTEAFF. DNA for the CDR3: TGTGCCAGCAGCTACAGGGGGCTCGGTGGGAACACTGAAGCTTTCTTT.